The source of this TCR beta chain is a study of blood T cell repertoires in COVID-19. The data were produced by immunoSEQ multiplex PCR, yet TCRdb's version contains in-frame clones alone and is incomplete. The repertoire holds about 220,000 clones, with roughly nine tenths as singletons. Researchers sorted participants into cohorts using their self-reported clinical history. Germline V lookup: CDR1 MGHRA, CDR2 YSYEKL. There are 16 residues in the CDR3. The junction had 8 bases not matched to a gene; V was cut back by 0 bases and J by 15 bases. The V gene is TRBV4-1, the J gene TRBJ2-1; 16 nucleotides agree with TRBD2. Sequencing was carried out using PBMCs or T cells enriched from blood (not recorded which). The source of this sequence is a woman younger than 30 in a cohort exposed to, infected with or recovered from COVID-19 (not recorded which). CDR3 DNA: TGCGCCAGCAGCCAAGATGAGGGACTAGCGGGAGGGTTGCGGTTCTTC. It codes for CASSQDEGLAGGLRFF.